Shown below are 32 T cell receptor beta chains from a single sample sequenced in a study of T cell changes during pregnancy in multiple sclerosis. This table comes from immunoSEQ multiplex PCR, and its TCRdb copy is limited to in-frame clones, with some not included. In the table there are about 36,000 clones, around 89% of which are singletons. The sample here was CD8+ T cells from peripheral blood mononuclear cells, taken in the third trimester of pregnancy. These TCRs come from a female donor with multiple sclerosis, enrolled in a pregnancy study.

The chain is built from TRBV6-6 and TRBJ1-1, with TRBD1 matching 7 bases. Germline CDR1 and CDR2: MNHNY and SVGAGI (reference sequence). The CDR3 spans 12 residues. V was pared by 6 bases and J by 6 bases, with 4 bases of the junction left unmatched. CDR3 bases: TGTGCCAGCAGGGTGGGGACAGCTGAAGCTTTCTTT. Its translation is CASRVGTAEAFF.

V is TRBV29-1 and J is TRBJ2-7, with 9 bases matching TRBD1. This CDR3 comprises 15 residues. Germline CDR1 reads SQVTM; CDR2 reads ANQGSEA. J was trimmed by 5 bases and V by 4 bases; bases with no gene match: 12. The CDR3 bases are TGCAGCGTTGGTTCCAGGGACAGGGTGTTCGACGAGCAGTACTTC. This gives the protein CSVGSRDRVFDEQYF.

The CDR3 region is CASSLGGLYEQYF. DNA for the CDR3: TGTGCCAGCAGCTTGGGGGGGCTCTACGAGCAGTACTTC. The V gene is TRBV7-9, the J gene TRBJ2-7; a weak D match, TRBD2 (7 bases). Germline assignment: CDR1 SEHNR and CDR2 FQNEAQ (reference sequence). This CDR3 has 13 residues. Trimming removed 3 bases at V and 3 bases at J, with 9 bases between.

The rearrangement joins TRBV14 to TRBJ2-5; TRBD2 is a possible D gene (6 bases). The germline V gene encodes CDR1 SGHDN and CDR2 FVKESK. With 4 bases removed from V and 4 bases from J, the gap between germline ends came to 13 bases. CDR3 length equals 14 residues. Written as DNA, the CDR3 is TGTGCCAGCAGCCTATTTAAAGCGGGAGAGACCCAGTACTTC. This codes for CASSLFKAGETQYF.

The V and J genes are TRBV20-1 and TRBJ1-1; 7 bases line up with TRBD1. Germline CDR1 is DFQATT and CDR2 is SNEGSKA (reference sequence). The CDR3 runs to 11 residues. V was clipped by 6 bases and J by 5 bases; unmatched bases: 3. The CDR3 sequence: CSADRVTEAFF. For the CDR3, the DNA is TGCAGTGCAGACAGGGTTACTGAAGCTTTCTTT.

This chain connects TRBV7-9 to TRBJ2-1, with D possibly being TRBD1 (6 bases). CDR3 length equals 15 residues. Germline V CDR1 and CDR2: SEHNR, FQNEAQ (reference sequence). Trimming took 4 bases from V and 0 from J, leaving 10 bases between them. CDR3 residues: CASSSGQSSYNEQFF. The CDR3 DNA reads as TGTGCCAGCAGCTCGGGACAAAGCTCCTACAATGAGCAGTTCTTC.

This clone occurred once. The V gene is TRBV29-1, the J gene TRBJ1-1; TRBD1 is a possible D gene (6 bases). Germline loops: CDR1 SQVTM, CDR2 ANQGSEA. Deletions cut 5 bases from V and 6 bases from J, with 10 bases between. There are 11 residues in the CDR3. The CDR3 protein is CSVQGSAEAFF. For the CDR3, the DNA is TGCAGCGTTCAGGGGAGTGCTGAAGCTTTCTTT.

The V call is TRBV11-2, the J call TRBJ2-1, with 10 bases identical to TRBD2. Germline V gene sequence: CDR1 SGHAT, CDR2 FQNNGV. The CDR3 has 15 residues. With 3 bases clipped from V and 6 bases from J, the junction kept 5 bases outside the gene matches. The CDR3 here is CASSFRVAGGNEQFF. The CDR3 coding sequence is TGTGCCAGCAGCTTCCGGGTAGCGGGGGGCAATGAGCAGTTCTTC.

The rearrangement links TRBV5-4 to TRBJ2-1; possibly TRBD1 for D (5 bases). Trimming removed 9 bases from V and 7 bases from J, with 17 bases in between. Per the germline V gene, CDR1 is SGHNT and CDR2 is YYREEE (reference sequence). CDR3 length: 13 residues. The CDR3 reads CATHDSAKNEQFF. The CDR3 coding sequence is TGTGCCACCCACGACAGCGCAAAAAATGAGCAGTTCTTC. The full variable domain, in which reference TRBV5-4 and TRBJ2-1 provide the parts outside the CDR3, is ETGVTQSPTHLIKTRGQQVTLRCSSQSGHNTVSWYQQALGQGPQFIFQYYREEENGRGNFPPRFSGLQFPNYSSELNVNALELDDSALYLCATHDSAKNEQFFGPGTRLTVL.

In the case of this clone: The same CDR3 can be traced to other DNA sequences in this sample. The chain recombines TRBV7-9 with TRBJ1-1; D possibly corresponds to TRBD1 (5 bases). V lost 3 bases, J lost 1 base, and 6 bases lay in between. CDR1 is SEHNR and CDR2 is FQNEAQ in the germline V gene (reference sequence). This CDR3 contains 13 residues. This CDR3 reads CASSLDTNTEAFF. DNA for the CDR3: TGTGCCAGCAGCTTGGACACGAACACTGAAGCTTTCTTT. Looking up the rest from reference TRBV7-9 and TRBJ1-1 gives the full variable domain: DTGVSQNPRHKITKRGQNVTFRCDPISEHNRLYWYRQTLGQGPEFLTYFQNEAQLEKSRLLSDRFSAERPKGSFSTLEIQRTEQGDSAMYLCASSLDTNTEAFFGQGTRLTVV.

The rearrangement links TRBV4-3 to TRBJ1-1; D is possibly TRBD1 (6 bases). The germline V gene has CDR1 LGHNA and CDR2 YSLEER. With 1 base removed from V and 0 bases from J, the gap between germline ends came to 21 bases. The CDR3 contains 19 residues. CDR3 bases: TGCGCCAGCAGCCAAGCAGCCGTCTCCACAGGGCCCTTGAACACTGAAGCTTTCTTT. Protein product: CASSQAAVSTGPLNTEAFF.

The chain couples TRBV5-4 to TRBJ2-2, with 7 positions matching TRBD2. Germline V gene lookup returns CDR1 SGHNT and CDR2 YYREEE (reference sequence). This CDR3 has 17 residues. The junction had 9 bases not matched to a gene; V was cut back by 4 bases and J by 0 bases. CDR3 coding DNA: TGTGCCAGCAGCCAGACCCAAGCGGGGACGAACACCGGGGAGCTGTTTTTT. It encodes CASSQTQAGTNTGELFF.

CDR3 sequence (DNA): TGTGCCAGCAGAGACAGGGGAGGTGGAAATGAGCAGTTCTTC. Amino acid sequence: CASRDRGGGNEQFF. The V gene is TRBV7-8, the J gene TRBJ2-1; TRBD1 aligns across 8 bases. Per germline, CDR1 SGHVS and CDR2 FQNEAQ. The V segment lost 6 bases and the J segment 7 bases; nucleotides outside the gene matches: 8. The CDR3 consists of 14 residues.

This chain connects TRBV12-1 to TRBJ1-6; the D segment call TRBD1 is taken from the table without a DNA check. TRBV12-1 corresponds to a pseudogene. This CDR3 has 17 amino acids. The CDR3 DNA is TGTGCCAGCAGCCTCAGGCATGTGGCAGGGAATGGATCACCCCTCCACTTT. This sequence encodes CASSLRHVAGNGSPLHF.

The chain is built from TRBV14 and TRBJ2-7; the D is unclear. Trimming took 3 bases from V and 7 from J, leaving 16 bases between them. This CDR3 spans 14 amino acids. Germline CDR1 SGHDN, CDR2 FVKESK. The CDR3 region is CASSQTGLLGEQYF. The CDR3 DNA reads as TGTGCCAGCAGCCAGACTGGGTTACTCGGAGAGCAGTACTTC.

The gene calls are TRBV7-6 and TRBJ2-1, with D maybe TRBD1 (6 bases). Germline V CDR1 and CDR2: SGHVS, FNYEAQ. The V end lost 0 bases, the J end lost 6 bases, and 12 bases lay between the germline ends. The CDR3 runs 15 residues. CDR3 sequence: CASSLAPGDPNEQFF. DNA for the CDR3: TGTGCCAGCAGCTTAGCCCCAGGGGACCCCAATGAGCAGTTCTTC.

The chain employs TRBV11-2 and TRBJ2-2, with D tentatively TRBD2 (6 bases). CDR1 and CDR2 (germline): SGHAT, FQNNGV. The CDR3 totals 18 residues. Trimming took 0 bases from V and 2 from J, leaving 16 bases between them. The CDR3 spells CASSLDAAGTFNTGELFF. CDR3 nucleotide sequence: TGTGCCAGCAGCTTAGATGCCGCGGGGACGTTTAACACCGGGGAGCTGTTTTTT. Supplemented by reference TRBV11-2 and TRBJ2-2, the full variable domain reads EAGVAQSPRYKIIEKRQSVAFWCNPISGHATLYWYQQILGQGPKLLIQFQNNGVVDDSQLPKDRFSAERLKGVDSTLKIQPAKLEDSAVYLCASSLDAAGTFNTGELFFGEGSRLTVL.

This chain connects TRBV5-1 to TRBJ2-2; 9 nucleotides align to TRBD2. The germline V gene encodes CDR1 SGHRS and CDR2 YFSETQ. V gave up 7 bases and J gave up 7 bases; unmatched junction bases: 11. This CDR3 is built from 15 residues. CDR3 sequence reads: CASGPASGNVGELFF. As DNA, the CDR3 is TGCGCCAGCGGGCCGGCTAGCGGGAATGTCGGGGAGCTGTTTTTT.

The gene calls are TRBV30 and TRBJ2-6; perhaps TRBD1 as D (6 bases). Per the germline V gene, CDR1 is GTSNPN and CDR2 is SVGIG (reference sequence). The CDR3 extends over 17 amino acids. Trimming removed 2 bases from V and 2 bases from J, with 16 bases in between. CDR3 nucleotides: TGTGCCTGGAGTTTACAGGGTGGGGGCCCTGGGGCCAACGTCCTGACTTTC. It specifies CAWSLQGGGPGANVLTF.

V and J are TRBV9 and TRBJ1-3; no reliable D call. CDR1 is SGDLS and CDR2 is YYNGEE in the germline V gene. Between the trimmed V and J ends, which lost 0 bases and 0 bases, there was a span of 7 bases. The CDR3 consists of 15 residues. The CDR3 sequence: CASSVEQNSGNTIYF. CDR3 DNA: TGTGCCAGCAGCGTAGAACAGAACTCTGGAAACACCATATATTTT.

This chain connects TRBV7-6 to TRBJ1-6, with D perhaps TRBD1 (6 bases). Per germline, CDR1 SGHVS and CDR2 FNYEAQ. V shed 5 bases and J shed 9 bases, with 17 bases lying between them. CDR3 length equals 15 residues. CDR3 sequence reads: CASSSMGGASSPLHF. DNA for the CDR3: TGTGCCAGCAGCAGCATGGGGGGGGCGAGTTCACCCCTCCACTTT.

The chain carries TRBV7-2 and TRBJ1-1; D is undetermined. CDR1 is SGHTA, CDR2 FQGNSA, per germline. V was cut by 1 base and J by 2 bases, with 8 bases left in between. The CDR3 extends over 14 amino acids. In DNA, the CDR3 is TGTGCCAGCAGCTTAGGGGTGGGCAACACTGAAGCTTTCTTT. This translates into CASSLGVGNTEAFF.

This sequence joins TRBV6-5 and TRBJ1-1, with D possibly matching TRBD1 (5 bases). Germline assignment: CDR1 MNHEY and CDR2 SVGAGI. The CDR3 runs to 14 residues. Trimming pared 5 bases from V and 2 bases from J, leaving 12 bases between. Here the CDR3 reads CASSHRTLNTEAFF. CDR3 DNA sequence: TGTGCCAGCAGTCATCGGACACTTAACACTGAAGCTTTCTTT.

The count of this clone is one. As DNA, the CDR3 is TGTGCCAGCAGCTTAGGACTATACAATGAGCAGTTCTTC. Residues: CASSLGLYNEQFF. The V and J genes are TRBV7-2 and TRBJ2-1, with D maybe TRBD2 (5 bases). The CDR3 is 13 residues long. V was shortened by 1 base and J by 4 bases, with 5 bases between the two germline ends. The germline gives CDR1 SGHTA, CDR2 FQGNSA. Supplemented by reference TRBV7-2 and TRBJ2-1, the full variable domain reads GAGVSQSPSNKVTEKGKDVELRCDPISGHTALYWYRQSLGQGLEFLIYFQGNSAPDKSGLPSDRFSAERTGGSVSTLTIQRTQQEDSAVYLCASSLGLYNEQFFGPGTRLTVL.

This chain links TRBV9 with TRBJ2-7, with no clear D. Between the trimmed V and J ends, which lost 1 base and 0 bases, there was a span of 8 bases. The length of the CDR3 is 14 residues. Germline V gene sequence: CDR1 SGDLS, CDR2 YYNGEE. The CDR3 sequence is CASSVLPSSYEQYF. Here the CDR3 DNA reads TGTGCCAGCAGCGTACTCCCTAGCTCCTACGAGCAGTACTTC.

This sequence joins TRBV7-6 and TRBJ1-1, with 12 bases matching TRBD1. V lost 7 bases, J lost 3 bases, and 9 bases stayed unmatched. The CDR3 totals 16 residues. The V gene's germline CDR1 is SGHVS and CDR2 FNYEAQ. The CDR3 spells CASKSRDRGPYTEAFF. Here the CDR3 DNA reads TGTGCCAGCAAATCACGGGACAGGGGGCCCTACACTGAAGCTTTCTTT. The full variable domain, with the rest looked up from reference TRBV7-6 and TRBJ1-1, is GAGVSQSPRYKVTKRGQDVALRCDPISGHVSLYWYRQALGQGPEFLTYFNYEAQQDKSGLPNDRFSAERPEGSISTLTIQRTEQRDSAMYRCASKSRDRGPYTEAFFGQGTRLTVV.

The chain couples TRBV27 to TRBJ1-6, with D maybe TRBD1 (5 bases). Deletions cut 0 bases from V and 10 bases from J, with 16 bases between. Germline V gene sequence: CDR1 MNHEY, CDR2 SMNVEV (reference sequence). The CDR3 sequence is 16 residues long. As DNA, the CDR3 is TGTGCCAGCAGTTTATCGTTTCGGGGGGTAGGGTCACCCCTCCACTTT. Translated, it gives CASSLSFRGVGSPLHF.

The chain employs TRBV7-9 and TRBJ2-5; TRBD1 matches at 12 bases. The CDR3 contains 16 residues. V was pared by 4 bases and J by 3 bases, with 6 bases of the junction left unmatched. The germline gives CDR1 SEHNR, CDR2 FQNEAQ (reference sequence). DNA of the CDR3: TGTGCCAGCAGCTCTTCGGGACAGGGGGCCGAAGAGACCCAGTACTTC. Amino acid sequence: CASSSSGQGAEETQYF.

This clone was detected only a few times. V is TRBV19 and J is TRBJ1-2; D is ambiguous. CDR1 is LNHDA, CDR2 SQIVND, per germline (reference sequence). This CDR3 spans 14 amino acids. V was trimmed by 6 bases and J by 4 bases, leaving 15 bases between them. As DNA, the CDR3 is TGTGCCAGTAGCGCGATCGACACACTCTATGGCTACACCTTC. Its protein is CASSAIDTLYGYTF.

The rearrangement links TRBV7-9 to TRBJ2-5, with 11 nucleotides matching TRBD2. The V gene end was trimmed by 5 bases and the J gene end by 3 bases; junction bases not matched to a gene: 5. The CDR3 consists of 15 residues. Germline V gives CDR1 SEHNR, CDR2 FQNEAQ (reference sequence). CDR3 bases: TGTGCCAGCAGCCCACGACTAGCGGGAAAAGAGACCCAGTACTTC. Translated: CASSPRLAGKETQYF.

This clone was detected once. The gene calls are TRBV19 and TRBJ2-1; 11 positions match TRBD2. There are 17 residues in the CDR3. Germline lookup yields CDR1 LNHDA and CDR2 SQIVND (reference sequence). The V segment lost 7 bases and the J segment 1 base; nucleotides outside the gene matches: 9. The CDR3 protein is CASMGFSGGASYNEQFF. CDR3 nucleotide sequence: TGTGCCAGTATGGGCTTTAGCGGGGGGGCTTCCTACAATGAGCAGTTCTTC.

The chain recombines TRBV4-3 with TRBJ2-7; D is possibly TRBD1 (6 bases). The germline V and J ends were trimmed by 5 bases and 1 base, with 18 bases remaining between them. Germline V gene lookup returns CDR1 LGHNA and CDR2 YSLEER. This CDR3 is built from 16 residues. The CDR3 loop is CASSEYTGFSSYEQYF. The CDR3 DNA sequence: TGCGCCAGCAGCGAATACACAGGGTTTTCTTCCTACGAGCAGTACTTC.